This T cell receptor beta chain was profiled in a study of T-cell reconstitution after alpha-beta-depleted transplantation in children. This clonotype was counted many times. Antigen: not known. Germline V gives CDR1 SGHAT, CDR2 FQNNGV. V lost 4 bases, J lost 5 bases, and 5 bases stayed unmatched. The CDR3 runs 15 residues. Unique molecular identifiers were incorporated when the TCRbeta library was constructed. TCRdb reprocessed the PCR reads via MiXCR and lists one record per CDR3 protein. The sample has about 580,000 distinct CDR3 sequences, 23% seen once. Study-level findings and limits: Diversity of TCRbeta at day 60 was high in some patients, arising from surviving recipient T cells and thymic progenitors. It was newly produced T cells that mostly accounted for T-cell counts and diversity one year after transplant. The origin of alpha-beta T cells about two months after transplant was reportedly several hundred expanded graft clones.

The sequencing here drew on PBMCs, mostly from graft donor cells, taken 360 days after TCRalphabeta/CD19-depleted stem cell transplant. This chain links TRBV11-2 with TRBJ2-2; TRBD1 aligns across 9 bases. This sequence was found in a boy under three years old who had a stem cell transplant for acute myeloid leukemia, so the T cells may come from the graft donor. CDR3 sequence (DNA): TGTGCCAGCAGCTCATACAGGGGGCGGACCGGGGAGCTGTTTTTT. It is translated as CASSSYRGRTGELFF.